This TCR beta chain was identified during a study of T cells in Graves' hyperthyroidism and ophthalmopathy. The source material, RNA transcripts, was used to amplify TCR beta CDR3 regions. The HTBI primer set was used in a first-round RT-PCR of the TCR CDR3. MiXCR, run by TCRdb on the multiplex PCR reads, gives a single entry per CDR3 protein. The sample records approximately 620,000 distinct CDR3 sequences, around 14% being singletons. Sequencing was done on a sample of blood. This TCR was sampled from a woman aged 25 to 39 with Graves' hyperthyroidism that later progressed to Graves' ophthalmopathy.

CDR3 sequence reads: CASSLRTGGNYGYTF. DNA of the CDR3: TGTGCCAGCAGCCTCCGGACAGGGGGGAACTATGGCTACACCTTC. The chain is built from TRBV3-1 and TRBJ1-2, with 10 positions matching TRBD1. In germline, CDR1 is LGHDT, CDR2 YNNKEL (reference sequence). Germline trimming cut 4 bases from V and 2 bases from J; bases unmatched to any gene: 4. There are 15 residues in the CDR3.